This record looks at one T cell receptor (beta chain) sequence and its context. The sample belongs to a study of blood T cell repertoires in COVID-19. For the study at large: Collection of acute and convalescent COVID-19 samples took place in the United States, Italy and Spain.

The CDR3 has 11 residues. With V trimmed by 6 bases and J by 4 bases, 2 bases remained unmatched. Germline V CDR1 and CDR2: SQVTM, ANQGSEA. Measured with immunoSEQ multiplex PCR; TCRdb has only the in-frame clones, and not every one. The sample holds approximately 98,000 clones; around 85% are singletons and the top ten take roughly 10%. This chain links TRBV29-1 with TRBJ1-1, with 7 bases lining up with TRBD1. This clonotype originated in a woman of 80 years or more with acute or convalescent COVID-19. The sample consisted of peripheral blood. CDR3 sequence: CSVRQGTEAFF. CDR3 in DNA: TGCAGCGTCAGACAGGGCACTGAAGCTTTCTTT. The whole variable domain, remainder taken from reference TRBV29-1 and TRBJ1-1, is SAVISQKPSRDICQRGTSLTIQCQVDSQVTMMFWYRQQPGQSLTLIATANQGSEATYESGFVIDKFPISRPNLTFSTLTVSNMSPEDSSIYLCSVRQGTEAFFGQGTRLTVV.